The 29 T cell receptor beta chains reported below all come from one sample, sequenced in a study of blood T cells in healthy people across ages. Primers used in a second PCR of roughly 7 to 11 cycles were a sample-barcoded 5' primer and a J-beta primer mix. One entry per CDR3 protein results from TCRdb running MiXCR on the 5' RACE reads. The sample holds roughly 1,500,000 distinct CDR3 sequences; almost 35% are singletons and the top ten take roughly 12%. Sequencing was performed on blood. These receptors came from a woman aged 25 to 39 in good health.

This clonotype was observed at least ten times. The V gene is TRBV9, the J gene TRBJ2-4; 7 positions match TRBD2. The CDR3 has 14 residues. Germline V gene sequence: CDR1 SGDLS, CDR2 YYNGEE. The V segment lost 0 bases and the J segment 6 bases; nucleotides outside the gene matches: 3. The CDR3 DNA is TGTGCCAGCAGCGTAGCGGGGGAGGGAAACATTCAGTACTTC. Protein: CASSVAGEGNIQYF.

Ten or more counts support this clonotype. V is TRBV29-1 and J is TRBJ2-3; perhaps TRBD1 as D (6 bases). The CDR3 contains 14 residues. Germline CDR1 SQVTM, CDR2 ANQGSEA. V lost 4 bases to trimming and J lost 2 bases, with 13 bases between them. The CDR3 DNA sequence: TGCAGCGTTGGCCAGTGGGACAACACAGATACGCAGTATTTT. Translating it yields CSVGQWDNTDTQYF.

In nucleotides, the CDR3 is TGTGCCAGCAGCCAAGTTGGAAAGGGATGGGGTTCCTACGAGCAGTACTTC. Translation gives CASSQVGKGWGSYEQYF. The chain has TRBV3-1 and TRBJ2-7, with unresolved D. Germline loops: CDR1 LGHDT, CDR2 YNNKEL (reference sequence). Trimming removed 1 base from V and 1 base from J, with 17 bases in between. CDR3 length equals 17 residues.

The genes are TRBV21-1 and TRBJ1-4; the D segment call TRBD1 is taken from the table without a DNA check. TRBV21-1 is reported as a pseudogene. CDR3 size: 14 residues. The CDR3 sequence: CANGGMATNEKLFF. CDR3 sequence (DNA): TGTGCCAACGGGGGGATGGCAACTAATGAAAAACTGTTTTTT.

This rearrangement joins TRBV21-1 to TRBJ2-3; TRBD1 is taken as the D call from the table, unchecked against the DNA. TRBV21-1 is tagged as a pseudogene. The CDR3 covers 18 residues. The CDR3 protein is CASSKLAGGKSYTDTQYF. The DNA for the CDR3 is TGTGCCAGCAGCAAACTGGCAGGGGGGAAGTCGTACACAGATACGCAGTATTTT.

The genes are TRBV13 and TRBJ2-7; 7 positions agree with TRBD2. V trimming: 5 bases; J trimming: 2 bases; junction bases outside the gene matches: 9. The CDR3 loop spans 15 amino acids. Germline CDR1 and CDR2: PRHDT and FYEKMQ (reference sequence). The CDR3 nucleotides read TGTGCCAGCAGCCGCGGGACTATAGGCCCCTACGAGCAGTACTTC. This sequence encodes CASSRGTIGPYEQYF.

Notes on this clonotype: This may stem from a read error, because a much larger clone lies one nucleotide away. The genes are TRBV29-1 and TRBJ2-3, with D possibly being TRBD2 (5 bases). With 7 bases removed from V and 8 bases from J, the gap between germline ends came to 16 bases. The CDR3 has 12 residues. The germline gives CDR1 SQVTM, CDR2 ANQGSEA. The CDR3 nucleotides read TGCAGCGCCGGTCGGCGGGTAGGTACGCAGTATTTT. Encoded protein: CSAGRRVGTQYF.

The CDR3 loop is CASSTSRSEQFF. DNA for the CDR3: TGTGCCAGCAGTACTAGTAGGAGTGAGCAGTTCTTC. V gene TRBV12-3 or TRBV12-4 combines with J gene TRBJ2-1, with D possibly matching TRBD2 (5 bases). The CDR3 consists of 12 residues. Trimming shortened V by 5 bases and J by 9 bases, and 11 bases separated the two germline ends.

The chain has TRBV20-1 and TRBJ2-1; the match to TRBD2 covers 13 bases. This CDR3 region has 14 residues. Looked up from germline, CDR1 is DFQATT and CDR2 is SNEGSKA (reference sequence). V shed 6 bases, J shed 3 bases, and the junction held 2 bases outside the gene matches. The CDR3 spells CSAWTSGSYNEQFF. CDR3 sequence (DNA): TGCAGTGCGTGGACTAGCGGGAGCTACAATGAGCAGTTCTTC.

This clonotype was counted only a few times. V and J are TRBV20-1 and TRBJ2-7; the D gene is possibly TRBD1 (5 bases). CDR3 length: 14 amino acids. Germline CDR1 DFQATT, CDR2 SNEGSKA (reference sequence). V lost 1 base, J lost 4 bases, and 14 bases lay in between. The CDR3 spells CSARGEAGRYEQYF. Here the CDR3 DNA reads TGCAGTGCTAGAGGCGAGGCAGGGCGATACGAGCAGTACTTC.

This clonotype was counted a few times. The gene calls are TRBV20-1 and TRBJ2-3; D perhaps matches TRBD2 (5 bases). V was cut by 1 base and J by 8 bases, with 10 bases left in between. Germline CDR1 and CDR2: DFQATT and SNEGSKA (reference sequence). CDR3 length equals 12 residues. CDR3 nucleotides: TGCAGTGCTAGAGCCGGGAAGGTTACGCAGTATTTT. Translated: CSARAGKVTQYF.

The chain employs TRBV7-2 and TRBJ2-1; D may be TRBD2 (6 bases). This CDR3 is built from 15 residues. Deletions cut 0 bases from V and 5 bases from J, with 11 bases between. Germline V lookup: CDR1 SGHTA, CDR2 FQGNSA. The DNA of the CDR3 is TGTGCCAGCAGCTTAGCCTCGGGACTCCACAATGAGCAGTTCTTC. This translates into CASSLASGLHNEQFF. The whole variable domain, remainder taken from reference TRBV7-2 and TRBJ2-1, is GAGVSQSPSNKVTEKGKDVELRCDPISGHTALYWYRQSLGQGLEFLIYFQGNSAPDKSGLPSDRFSAERTGGSVSTLTIQRTQQEDSAVYLCASSLASGLHNEQFFGPGTRLTVL.

V gene TRBV4-2 combines with J gene TRBJ1-2, with TRBD1 matching over 9 bases. The V and J ends lost 3 bases and 7 bases, in that order; junction bases with no gene match: 12. Germline V gene lookup returns CDR1 LGHNA and CDR2 YNFKEQ. This CDR3 has 16 residues. CDR3 sequence: CASSQKTGTGNCGYTF. The CDR3 DNA reads as TGTGCCAGCAGCCAGAAGACCGGGACAGGGAATTGTGGCTACACCTTC.

This clonotype was counted between two and nine times. The genes are TRBV20-1 and TRBJ2-3; no clear D. The germline CDR1 and CDR2 sequences are DFQATT and SNEGSKA (reference sequence). This CDR3 comprises 17 residues. The V and J ends lost 2 bases and 6 bases respectively, with 24 bases between them. The CDR3 here is CSARTTQSSDRADTQYF. The CDR3 DNA is TGCAGTGCTAGAACCACACAATCCTCGGACCGAGCGGATACGCAGTATTTT.

This clonotype was recorded a few times. The chain has TRBV6-1 and TRBJ1-5, with 8 bases identical to TRBD1. V lost 2 bases, J lost 6 bases, and 12 bases stayed unmatched. Germline-derived CDR1 and CDR2 are MNHNS and SASEGT. The CDR3 extends over 17 amino acids. CDR3 coding DNA: TGTGCCAGCAGTGAACAAATAGGACAGGGAAGAACTCAGCCCCAGCATTTT. This gives the protein CASSEQIGQGRTQPQHF.

This clonotype came up many times. The V call is TRBV4-2, the J call TRBJ2-7; the match to TRBD2 covers 11 bases. V lost 4 bases, J lost 0 bases, and 5 bases stayed unmatched. Germline V lookup: CDR1 LGHNA, CDR2 YNFKEQ. The CDR3 has 16 residues. CDR3 DNA sequence: TGTGCCAGCAGCCGTGATAGCGGGGGGGCCTCCTACGAGCAGTACTTC. Protein: CASSRDSGGASYEQYF.

The chain carries TRBV18 and TRBJ1-5, with D unclear. V dropped 5 bases and J dropped 5 bases, with 10 bases sitting between them. The germline V gene has CDR1 KGHSH and CDR2 LQKENI. The CDR3 totals 13 residues. The CDR3 nucleotides read TGTGCCAGCTCAATCAAGGTAGATCAGCCCCAGCATTTT. It translates to CASSIKVDQPQHF.

J is TRBJ1-2 and V is TRBV30, with 10 nucleotides matching TRBD1. In germline, CDR1 is GTSNPN, CDR2 SVGIG (reference sequence). The CDR3 extends over 14 amino acids. V was pared by 2 bases and J by 8 bases, with 8 bases of the junction left unmatched. CDR3 DNA: TGTGCCTGGAGTTCAGACAGGGGGCGGTTGGGCTACACCTTC. Translation: CAWSSDRGRLGYTF.

The V and J genes are TRBV4-1 and TRBJ2-6; 13 bases line up with TRBD2. The CDR3 spans 17 residues. Germline V gives CDR1 MGHRA, CDR2 YSYEKL. With 4 bases clipped from V and 4 bases from J, the junction kept 4 bases outside the gene matches. As DNA, the CDR3 is TGCGCCAGCAGCCGGGGGACTAGCGGGACCGGGGCCAACGTCCTGACTTTC. Protein product: CASSRGTSGTGANVLTF.

This clonotype showed up many times. The chain has TRBV4-2 and TRBJ2-7, with 9 bases lining up with TRBD1. CDR1 and CDR2 from the germline V gene are LGHNA and YNFKEQ. The CDR3 runs to 17 residues. The ends lost 1 base at V and 3 bases at J; junction bases unmatched: 10. This chain's CDR3 is CASSQVWEDRGNYEQYF. The CDR3, as DNA: TGTGCCAGCAGCCAAGTCTGGGAAGACAGGGGGAACTACGAGCAGTACTTC.

V and J are TRBV2 and TRBJ2-5; D is uncertain. This CDR3 is 19 amino acids long. Trimming took off 3 bases at V and 3 bases at J, with 26 bases between the two ends. Germline V gene data show CDR1 as SNHLY and CDR2 as FYNNEI. CDR3 DNA sequence: TGTGCCAGCAGTGATGCACAGTATAGGAGTGTTGAGTTAAAAGAGACCCAGTACTTC. Protein sequence: CASSDAQYRSVELKETQYF.

This clonotype has only a few counts. This rearrangement joins TRBV5-5 to TRBJ1-1; D call uncertain. Trimming shortened V by 4 bases and J by 8 bases, and 12 bases separated the two germline ends. Germline CDR1 is SGHKS and CDR2 is YYEKEE (reference sequence). The CDR3 covers 12 residues. The CDR3 here is CASSPWAGEAFF. CDR3 DNA sequence: TGTGCCAGCAGCCCCTGGGCGGGGGAAGCTTTCTTT.

This clonotype was found many times. The rearrangement joins TRBV27 to TRBJ2-1; D tentatively reads TRBD1 or TRBD2 (5 bases each). Germline V CDR1 and CDR2: MNHEY, SMNVEV (reference sequence). Between the trimmed V and J ends, which lost 5 bases and 0 bases, there was a span of 11 bases. The CDR3 covers 15 residues. CDR3 in amino acids: CASSPGTVSYNEQFF. The CDR3 DNA follows: TGTGCCAGCAGTCCCGGGACGGTCTCCTACAATGAGCAGTTCTTC.

V and J are TRBV9 and TRBJ2-7; 12 bases agree with TRBD1. With 0 bases clipped from V and 7 bases from J, the junction kept 5 bases outside the gene matches. The CDR3 length is 15 residues. Germline V gene data show CDR1 as SGDLS and CDR2 as YYNGEE. The CDR3: CASSVGGQGAWEQYF. In DNA form, the CDR3 reads TGTGCCAGCAGCGTAGGGGGACAGGGGGCGTGGGAGCAGTACTTC.

In the case of this clonotype: Germline is not matched at one junction end, which may reflect a read error. This chain links TRBV7-2 with TRBJ2-1; no definite D call. Germline CDR1 and CDR2: SGHTA and FQGNSA. This CDR3 comprises 15 residues. This CDR3 is CASSLDFSSCNEQFF. The CDR3 DNA reads as TGTGCCAGCAGCTTAGACTTCTCCTCCTGCAATGAGCAGTTCTTC.

This clonotype was counted only a few times. The rearrangement joins TRBV7-9 to TRBJ2-3; weak D call: TRBD2 (5 bases). V lost 5 bases to trimming and J lost 2 bases, with 14 bases between them. Germline CDR1 reads SEHNR; CDR2 reads FQNEAQ (reference sequence). The CDR3 has 15 residues. The CDR3 DNA sequence: TGTGCCAGCAGCCCGGGCGGGCGCTACACAGATACGCAGTATTTT. Translating gives CASSPGGRYTDTQYF.

This clonotype was observed a few times. The V and J genes are TRBV11-2 and TRBJ2-5; 7 bases agree with TRBD1. The CDR3 runs to 15 residues. The ends lost 6 bases at V and 2 bases at J; junction bases unmatched: 9. CDR1 SGHAT and CDR2 FQNNGV come from the germline V gene. CDR3 nucleotide sequence: TGTGCCAGCAGGAAACTAGGGGGCTCTCAAGAGACCCAGTACTTC. Its translation: CASRKLGGSQETQYF.

This clonotype was picked up many times. The V gene is TRBV3-1, the J gene TRBJ2-1, with D unclear. With 1 base removed from V and 9 bases from J, the gap between germline ends came to 7 bases. In germline, CDR1 is LGHDT, CDR2 YNNKEL (reference sequence). This CDR3 has 12 amino acids. The CDR3 spells CASSQGLGEQFF. The CDR3 region has the DNA TGTGCCAGCAGCCAAGGCCTTGGTGAGCAGTTCTTC.

This clonotype was observed many times. This sequence joins TRBV28 and TRBJ2-1, with D maybe TRBD2 (6 bases). CDR3 length: 11 amino acids. V lost 7 bases to trimming and J lost 14 bases, with 15 bases between them. Germline V lookup: CDR1 MDHEN, CDR2 SYDVKM. The DNA of the CDR3 is TGTGCCAGCATGGGCGGGACGGAGGAGTTCTTC. This encodes CASMGGTEEFF.